The entry below describes one TCR beta chain. Its target is unknown. The data derive from a study of T cell repertoires in cytomegalovirus infection. Study overall: It was the public TCR beta signatures that indicated both CMV infection and matching HLA type.

This CDR3 region has 14 residues. The V gene lost 7 bases and the J gene lost 4 bases, with 14 bases spanning the gap. Germline-derived CDR1 and CDR2 are MNHEY and SVGEGT. TCRdb re-derived calls from the reads in MiXCR, one entry per CDR3 protein. The sample lists approximately 310,000 distinct CDR3 sequences; just under 25% were seen once. This clonotype was obtained from a human donor in good health (CMV status not recorded). Some clones in this sample may be carry-over from other donors' samples. The chain links TRBV6-2 or TRBV6-3 to TRBJ1-5; no reliable D call. The sequencing used cultured PBMCs, collected from culture after CMV antigen stimulation. This chain's CDR3 is CASTGSRLNQPQHF. The DNA for the CDR3 is TGTGCCAGCACCGGGTCTAGGTTGAATCAGCCCCAGCATTTT.